This entry lists 2 T cell receptor beta chains sequenced from one sample in a study of metastatic and nonmetastatic thyroid tumors. Thyroid surgery had not been preceded by any treatment in any patient. TCRdb re-clonotyped the PCR reads via MiXCR. The data contain about 20,000 clones, 24% of them singletons. Material: tumor tissue. The receptors stem from a female donor with papillary thyroid cancer or a benign thyroid nodule (not recorded which). Some clones in this sample may be carry-over from other donors' samples.

The V gene is TRBV10-3, the J gene TRBJ2-7; D ambiguous. V lost 7 bases and J lost 6, with 19 bases in between. Germline CDR1 ENHRY, CDR2 SYGVKD. The CDR3 covers 14 residues. CDR3 bases: TGTGCCATCATTGGCTATCCCCAGTTGGGCGAGCAGTACTTC. It translates to CAIIGYPQLGEQYF.

In this sample, this clone turned up a few times. Compared with germline, one end of the junction differs, possibly owing to a read error. The chain carries TRBV20-1 and TRBJ1-6; D remains unclear. Germline loops: CDR1 DFQATT, CDR2 SNEGSKA (reference sequence). The CDR3 length is 18 residues. The CDR3 loop is CGAREIRRGTSYNSPLHF. The DNA for the CDR3 is TGCGGTGCTAGAGAGATCCGACGGGGAACCTCCTATAATTCACCCCTCCACTTT.